This T cell receptor beta chain was captured in a study of T-cell memory formation after mild COVID-19. Study at large: Clusters were largely donor specific.

This clonotype was seen repeatedly, ten times or more. Its target is not known. Study-wide points: Balance between CD4 and CD8 was seen in clones contracting day 15 to 85, and a CD4+ lean was seen in later expanders. Second-wave clones with a day 37 peak had unconfirmed SARS-CoV-2 specificity.

With constant-segment primers, 5'RACE yielded cDNA libraries of TCR alpha and TCR beta that carried sample barcodes and UMIs. A single record per CDR3 protein comes from TCRdb applying MiXCR to the 5' RACE reads. The sample lists some 150,000 distinct CDR3 sequences, roughly a fifth occurring once. This TCR was recovered from an adult woman who had mild COVID-19 (a few samples of this study predate the infection). Cell type and time point are not known. Sequenced: PBMCs or a T cell subset sorted from them (not recorded which).

The DNA of the CDR3 is TGTGCCAGCAGCGTAGGTCTAGCGGGGGGGCCCAGCACAGATACGCAGTATTTT. This translates into CASSVGLAGGPSTDTQYF. The chain has TRBV9 and TRBJ2-3; 12 bases line up with TRBD2. This CDR3 comprises 18 residues. Unmatched junction bases numbered 5, after V lost 0 bases and J lost 0 bases. The germline gives CDR1 SGDLS, CDR2 YYNGEE.